Sequencing of this T cell receptor beta chain was carried out in a study of blood T cell repertoires in COVID-19. Study in general: T cells, B-cell-depleted T cells, or PBMCs supplied cDNA or gDNA.

From germline, CDR1 is SGHKS and CDR2 YYEKEE (reference sequence). This CDR3 is built from 14 residues. V was shortened by 0 bases and J by 0 bases, with 7 bases between the two germline ends. Which cohort a participant joined came from the clinical history participants gave. Original handling: Amplification of reference gene primers provided the estimated nucleated cell counts. TCRdb's copy holds only in-frame clones and misses some; the assay was immunoSEQ multiplex PCR. The V and J calls and clone size were taken over from that table, and D and trimming were inferred from the DNA. The sample holds about 390,000 clones, more than 75% seen once.

The sequence was collected from a woman between 45 and 65 years old who had recovered from COVID-19. Sequencing was carried out using PBMCs or T cells enriched from blood (not recorded which). The rearrangement uses TRBV5-5 and TRBJ2-7; D remains unclear. The CDR3 protein is CASSLVSSSYEQYF. CDR3 sequence (DNA): TGTGCCAGCAGCTTGGTGTCGAGCTCCTACGAGCAGTACTTC.